Described below is a single TCR beta chain sequence and its context. This record comes from a study of blood T cell repertoires in COVID-19. Overall study: Nucleic acid was either cDNA or gDNA, and it came from T cells, B-cell-depleted T cells, or PBMCs.

This CDR3 contains 16 residues. Germline V gene lookup returns CDR1 ENHRY and CDR2 SYGVKD. Losses at the gene ends were 10 bases for V and 0 bases for J; bases not matched to a gene: 12. Original data processing: Amplification of reference gene primers provided the estimated nucleated cell counts. The protocol was immunoSEQ multiplex PCR, while the TCRdb copy is restricted to in-frame clones and leaves out a portion. The V and J calls and clone size come from that table; D and trimming were worked out from the DNA. Among 250,000 or so clones, more than 70% were seen once, and the ten largest hold 2.5% to 3.5%.

The sequencing input was peripheral blood. V and J are TRBV10-3 and TRBJ2-1, with 7 positions matching TRBD1. This receptor was taken from a woman in her fifties or sixties with acute or convalescent COVID-19. CDR3 amino acids: CATQQGSRSSYNEQFF. CDR3 DNA: TGTGCCACCCAACAGGGGTCGCGGAGCTCCTACAATGAGCAGTTCTTC.